These T cell receptor beta chains were read from a single sample in a study of blood T cell repertoires in COVID-19. Sequencing was performed with immunoSEQ multiplex PCR; in TCRdb, only in-frame clones are kept and a portion is missing. The data show some 200,000 clones, with about 81% seen just once and about 9% held by the top ten. The source material was PBMCs or T cells enriched from blood (not recorded which). Every receptor here comes from a man aged 35 to 55 who had recovered from COVID-19. The CDR3 runs from the conserved cysteine through the conserved F or W. The order of the fields is CDR3 protein, CDR3 DNA, V gene, CDR3 length, D gene, J gene, clone size. D genes are given only for firm matches. Only some rows state a clone size, as once, few, many or a class for expanded clones.

cdr3_aa: CASKSTSGELFF
cdr3_nt: TGTGCCAGCAAAAGTACGAGCGGGGAGCTGTTTTTT
v_call: TRBV27
cdr3_length: 12
d_call: NA
j_call: TRBJ2-2
clone_size: NA

cdr3_aa: CASSFSGGIQETQYF
cdr3_nt: TGTGCCAGCAGCTTTAGCGGGGGAATCCAAGAGACCCAGTACTTC
v_call: TRBV7-3
cdr3_length: 15
d_call: TRBD2
j_call: TRBJ2-5
clone_size: NA

cdr3_aa: CASRSFSGSPTDTQYF
cdr3_nt: TGCGCCAGCCGAAGCTTCAGCGGAAGTCCCACAGATACGCAGTATTTT
v_call: TRBV5-1
cdr3_length: 16
d_call: NA
j_call: TRBJ2-3
clone_size: NA

cdr3_aa: CASSLVTGGEQFF
cdr3_nt: TGTGCCAGCAGCTTAGTGACGGGGGGTGAGCAGTTCTTC
v_call: TRBV11-1
cdr3_length: 13
d_call: TRBD2
j_call: TRBJ2-1
clone_size: NA

cdr3_aa: CASSLGLSRSTEAFF
cdr3_nt: TGTGCCAGCAGCTTGGGGTTGAGCCGGTCCACTGAAGCTTTCTTT
v_call: TRBV5-4
cdr3_length: 15
d_call: NA
j_call: TRBJ1-1
clone_size: NA

cdr3_aa: CATGDRKAQPQHF
cdr3_nt: TGTGCCACAGGAGACAGGAAGGCCCAGCCCCAGCATTTT
v_call: TRBV6-5
cdr3_length: 13
d_call: NA
j_call: TRBJ1-5
clone_size: NA

cdr3_aa: CASSLVGTRGETQYF
cdr3_nt: TGTGCCAGCAGCCTGGTTGGGACTAGGGGGGAGACCCAGTACTTC
v_call: TRBV7-3
cdr3_length: 15
d_call: TRBD2
j_call: TRBJ2-5
clone_size: NA

cdr3_aa: CASSLNPPGNTEAFF
cdr3_nt: TGTGCCAGCTCCCTGAACCCGCCAGGGAACACTGAAGCTTTCTTT
v_call: TRBV18
cdr3_length: 15
d_call: NA
j_call: TRBJ1-1
clone_size: NA

cdr3_aa: CASSILQVTGNTIYF
cdr3_nt: TGTGCCAGTAGTATATTACAAGTAACTGGAAACACCATATATTTT
v_call: TRBV19
cdr3_length: 15
d_call: NA
j_call: TRBJ1-3
clone_size: NA

cdr3_aa: CASSEWGGSSYEQYF
cdr3_nt: TGTGCCAGCAGTGAATGGGGCGGGAGCTCCTACGAGCAGTACTTC
v_call: TRBV2
cdr3_length: 15
d_call: TRBD2
j_call: TRBJ2-7
clone_size: NA

cdr3_aa: CASNSNRVFGYTF
cdr3_nt: TGTGCCAGCAATAGTAACAGGGTGTTTGGCTACACCTTC
v_call: TRBV28
cdr3_length: 13
d_call: NA
j_call: TRBJ1-2
clone_size: NA

cdr3_aa: CASSLDQRGVNEQFF
cdr3_nt: TGCGCCAGCAGCTTGGACCAGCGGGGTGTGAATGAGCAGTTCTTC
v_call: TRBV5-1
cdr3_length: 15
d_call: TRBD2
j_call: TRBJ2-1
clone_size: NA

cdr3_aa: CASSLGLAGDYEQYF
cdr3_nt: TGTGCCAGCAGCTTAGGCCTAGCGGGCGACTACGAGCAGTACTTC
v_call: TRBV7-9
cdr3_length: 15
d_call: TRBD2
j_call: TRBJ2-7
clone_size: NA

cdr3_aa: CASSLRTDTQYF
cdr3_nt: TGTGCCAGCAGTCTCCGCACAGATACGCAGTATTTT
v_call: TRBV12-3/TRBV12-4
cdr3_length: 12
d_call: NA
j_call: TRBJ2-3
clone_size: NA

cdr3_aa: CATRLERQSNQPQHF
cdr3_nt: TGTGCCACCAGACTTGAAAGACAGAGCAATCAGCCCCAGCATTTT
v_call: TRBV19
cdr3_length: 15
d_call: NA
j_call: TRBJ1-5
clone_size: NA

cdr3_aa: CSFRGGGSEQYF
cdr3_nt: TGCAGCTTCCGGGGTGGAGGTTCCGAGCAGTACTTC
v_call: TRBV29-1
cdr3_length: 12
d_call: NA
j_call: TRBJ2-7
clone_size: NA

cdr3_aa: CASSPSDRGYTEAFF
cdr3_nt: TGTGCCAGCAGCCCCTCGGACAGGGGGTACACTGAAGCTTTCTTT
v_call: TRBV3-1/TRBV3-2
cdr3_length: 15
d_call: TRBD1
j_call: TRBJ1-1
clone_size: NA

cdr3_aa: CASSFYGSGNEQYF
cdr3_nt: TGTGCCAGCAGCTTCTACGGGAGTGGTAACGAGCAGTACTTC
v_call: TRBV5-4
cdr3_length: 14
d_call: NA
j_call: TRBJ2-7
clone_size: NA

cdr3_aa: CASSAYRVQETQYF
cdr3_nt: TGCGCCAGCAGCGCCTACAGGGTACAAGAGACCCAGTACTTC
v_call: TRBV5-1
cdr3_length: 14
d_call: NA
j_call: TRBJ2-5
clone_size: NA

cdr3_aa: CASSQDWLTSSNYGYTF
cdr3_nt: TGCGCCAGCAGCCAAGATTGGTTGACAAGTTCTAACTATGGCTACACCTTC
v_call: TRBV4-1
cdr3_length: 17
d_call: NA
j_call: TRBJ1-2
clone_size: NA

cdr3_aa: CASSVFGANVLTF
cdr3_nt: TGTGCCAGCAGCGTCTTTGGGGCCAACGTCCTGACTTTC
v_call: TRBV6-5
cdr3_length: 13
d_call: NA
j_call: TRBJ2-6
clone_size: NA

cdr3_aa: CASSLEGRASSYEQYF
cdr3_nt: TGTGCCAGCAGCTTAGAAGGGAGGGCTAGCTCCTACGAGCAGTACTTC
v_call: TRBV7-2
cdr3_length: 16
d_call: TRBD2
j_call: TRBJ2-7
clone_size: NA

cdr3_aa: CASSKEGCAQVNTEAFF
cdr3_nt: TGTGCCAGCAGCAAAGAAGGTTGTGCACAGGTGAACACTGAAGCTTTCTTT
v_call: TRBV21-1
cdr3_length: 17
d_call: NA
j_call: TRBJ1-1
clone_size: NA

cdr3_aa: CASSPQTGLLKDIQYF
cdr3_nt: TGTGCCAGCAGCCCTCAAACGGGACTCCTTAAGGACATTCAGTACTTC
v_call: TRBV7-8
cdr3_length: 16
d_call: NA
j_call: TRBJ2-4
clone_size: NA

cdr3_aa: CATSDLGSGNTIYF
cdr3_nt: TGTGCCACCAGTGACCTCGGCTCTGGAAACACCATATATTTT
v_call: TRBV24-1
cdr3_length: 14
d_call: NA
j_call: TRBJ1-3
clone_size: NA

cdr3_aa: CATSVGQGYEQYF
cdr3_nt: TGTGCCACCAGTGTGGGACAGGGCTACGAGCAGTACTTC
v_call: TRBV24-1
cdr3_length: 13
d_call: TRBD1
j_call: TRBJ2-7
clone_size: NA

cdr3_aa: CASSRQNTGELFF
cdr3_nt: TGTGCCAGCAGCAGACAGAACACCGGGGAGCTGTTTTTT
v_call: TRBV9
cdr3_length: 13
d_call: NA
j_call: TRBJ2-2
clone_size: NA

cdr3_aa: CASSVSGVETQYF
cdr3_nt: TGTGCCAGCAGTGTTTCAGGGGTAGAGACCCAGTACTTC
v_call: TRBV2
cdr3_length: 13
d_call: NA
j_call: TRBJ2-5
clone_size: NA

cdr3_aa: CASSLNVGTGEQYF
cdr3_nt: TGTGCCAGCAGCTTAAATGTCGGAACGGGGGAGCAGTACTTC
v_call: TRBV7-2
cdr3_length: 14
d_call: NA
j_call: TRBJ2-7
clone_size: NA

cdr3_aa: CASGKGLDQPQHF
cdr3_nt: TGTGCCTCCGGGAAGGGACTCGATCAGCCCCAGCATTTT
v_call: TRBV2
cdr3_length: 13
d_call: NA
j_call: TRBJ1-5
clone_size: many

cdr3_aa: CSVEKQAGRYF
cdr3_nt: TGCAGCGTTGAAAAACAGGCGGGAAGGTACTTC
v_call: TRBV29-1
cdr3_length: 11
d_call: NA
j_call: TRBJ2-5
clone_size: NA

cdr3_aa: CASSFGQGSWEQYF
cdr3_nt: TGTGCCAGCAGCTTCGGACAGGGCTCGTGGGAGCAGTACTTC
v_call: TRBV11-2
cdr3_length: 14
d_call: TRBD1
j_call: TRBJ2-7
clone_size: NA

cdr3_aa: CASSPDRENSPLHF
cdr3_nt: TGCGCCAGCAGCCCTGACAGGGAAAATTCACCCCTCCACTTT
v_call: TRBV5-1
cdr3_length: 14
d_call: TRBD1
j_call: TRBJ1-6
clone_size: once

cdr3_aa: CASSLRRVRGVGEQFF
cdr3_nt: TGTGCCAGCAGTTTGAGACGCGTCAGGGGGGTCGGTGAGCAGTTCTTC
v_call: TRBV6-2/TRBV6-3
cdr3_length: 16
d_call: NA
j_call: TRBJ2-1
clone_size: NA